The sequence of this T cell receptor (beta chain) was determined in a study of metastatic and nonmetastatic thyroid tumors. At the level of the study: Patients with malignant and benign thyroid disease provided blood and tumor or nodule tissue, whose repertoires were compared.

As handled by the study authors: Clinicopathological groups of papillary thyroid cancer showed CDR3 differences that were used to build a distant-metastasis classifier. TCRdb reassembled clones from the PCR reads with MiXCR. The V and J calls and clone size come from TCRdb's table, not from the authors' own analysis. The sample has approximately 31,000 clones, approximately 20% seen once. Among the patients, none had received any treatment before thyroid surgery. This clone was counted ten times or more. From germline, CDR1 is LNHDA and CDR2 SQIVND (reference sequence). This CDR3 comprises 15 residues. Trimming left V 8 bases short and J 0 bases short, with 14 bases between.

The chain couples TRBV19 to TRBJ2-1; D not resolved. The sample taken for sequencing was blood. This receptor was identified in a female donor with papillary thyroid cancer or a benign thyroid nodule (not recorded which). Some clones in this sample may be carry-over from other donors' samples. The CDR3 here is CASPRCQSSYNEQFF. As DNA, the CDR3 is TGTGCCAGTCCTCGGTGCCAGAGCTCCTACAATGAGCAGTTCTTC.